This T cell receptor beta chain was captured by sequencing in a study of blood T cell repertoires in COVID-19. Study summary: Both acute and convalescent COVID-19 samples were obtained from the United States, Italy and Spain. The analysed material was cDNA or gDNA that came from T cells, B-cell-depleted T cells, or PBMCs.

This CDR3 is 17 amino acids long. Trimming at V came to 5 bases and at J to 2 bases, leaving 14 bases not matched to a gene. Germline-derived CDR1 and CDR2 are SGHRS and YFSETQ. Followed over time, Seattle patients had been enrolled while infection was active. Authors' analysis steps: Estimation of nucleated cell counts was performed using reference gene primer amplification. Sequencing was performed with immunoSEQ multiplex PCR; in TCRdb, only in-frame clones are kept and a portion is missing. For V, J and clone size, that table is used; D and trimming come from the DNA. The sample lists some 200,000 clones; approximately 78% were seen once.

This clonotype originated in a woman in her sixties or seventies with COVID-19, enrolled during active disease. Sequenced: peripheral blood. The chain combines TRBV5-1 with TRBJ2-3; 7 nucleotides agree with TRBD2. The CDR3 sequence is CASRDGGSGDYTDTQYF. The CDR3 region has the DNA TGCGCCAGCAGAGACGGGGGGAGCGGAGACTACACAGATACGCAGTATTTT.